The text below deals with one T cell receptor beta chain. The antigen is unknown. The PCR used 60 Vbeta and 13 Jbeta primers. Original data processing: Later, roughly 77 million unique TCR beta chains were counted in an analysis, and roughly 10 million of them were shared. Measured with immunoSEQ multiplex PCR; TCRdb has only the in-frame clones, and not every one. That table supplies the V and J calls and clone size; D and trimming were determined from the DNA. Of roughly 76,000 clones listed, 75% to 90% are singletons. The germline CDR1 and CDR2 sequences are SGHNT and YENEEA. The CDR3 is 13 residues long. V was shortened by 1 base and J by 6 bases, with 9 bases between the two germline ends. The data were taken from a study of cytomegalovirus exposure and HLA in healthy donors. Notes on the study in general: Most sequenced TCRs were rare (though some public TCRs occurred in many donors). Confirmation was obtained in vitro that a few CMV-associated chains are specific for CMV antigens. Association of 17,000 or so TCR beta sequences with HLA alleles was found at 0.05 false discovery rate in a later analysis.

This TCR came from a woman aged 30 to 39 in good health and CMV-seronegative. Sequencing was carried out using PBMCs. The chain uses TRBV11-3 and TRBJ1-2, with a weak D call TRBD1 (5 bases). In nucleotides, the CDR3 is TGTGCCAGCAGCTTAGGCAGGGTGGATGGCTACACCTTC. Protein product: CASSLGRVDGYTF.